A single sample is the source of the 8 T cell receptor beta chains below, sequenced in a study of blood T cell repertoires in COVID-19. Clones were sequenced by immunoSEQ multiplex PCR, and TCRdb holds only the in-frame ones, with some missing. The sample lists about 260,000 clones, around 90% seen once, with over 3% in the top ten. The source material was PBMCs or T cells enriched from blood (not recorded which). These receptors originate from a woman aged 40 to 50 who had been exposed to COVID-19.

The genes are TRBV5-8 and TRBJ2-5; TRBD1 agrees at 8 bases. The CDR3 covers 14 residues. The V gene's germline CDR1 is SGHTS and CDR2 YDEGEE. V lost 2 bases to trimming and J lost 4 bases; unmatched junction nucleotides: 4. The CDR3 DNA follows: TGTGCCAGCAGCTTACAGGGGGGCGGAGAGACCCAGTACTTC. Its translation: CASSLQGGGETQYF.

This chain joins TRBV13 and TRBJ1-3, with TRBD1 matching over 7 bases. The V gene's germline CDR1 is PRHDT and CDR2 FYEKMQ (reference sequence). This CDR3 contains 16 residues. V lost 3 bases and J lost 4; bases outside the gene matches: 9. The chain's CDR3 is CASSLRTGLTGNTIYF. The CDR3 DNA reads TGTGCCAGCAGCTTGCGGACAGGCCTTACCGGAAACACCATATATTTT.

The chain couples TRBV19 to TRBJ2-1; 8 bases align to TRBD2. The V segment lost 4 bases and the J segment 3 bases; nucleotides outside the gene matches: 5. Germline CDR1 is LNHDA and CDR2 is SQIVND (reference sequence). The CDR3 has 15 amino acids. The DNA for the CDR3 is TGTGCCAGTAGTAGGAGCGGGAGCGTCTACAATGAGCAGTTCTTC. Translation gives CASSRSGSVYNEQFF.

Turning to this clone: One end of the junction is discordant with germline, which a read error may explain. The chain joins TRBV5-1 to TRBJ1-2; 11 bases agree with TRBD1. The CDR3 sequence is 15 residues long. Germline CDR1 and CDR2: SGHRS and YFSETQ. CDR3 in amino acids: CASSLGQGGNYGYTF. CDR3 coding DNA: TGTGCCAGCAGCTTGGGACAGGGGGGGAACTATGGCTACACCTTC.

The genes are TRBV23-1 and TRBJ1-5, with 10 bases aligning to TRBD1. TRBV23-1 is annotated as an ORF whose role is uncertain. V dropped 1 base and J dropped 6; count of bases not matched to a gene: 6. CDR3 length: 16 amino acids. Written as DNA, the CDR3 is TGCGCCAGCAGTCAATTAGGGACAGGGGTCGGTCAGCCCCAGCATTTT. Translated: CASSQLGTGVGQPQHF.

The rearrangement uses TRBV7-6 and TRBJ1-6; D is perhaps TRBD1 (5 bases). Trimming stripped 5 bases from V and 7 bases from J, with 15 bases between. Germline values: CDR1 SGHVS, CDR2 FNYEAQ. The CDR3 extends over 15 amino acids. The CDR3 sequence is CASSPYQGGNSPLHF. The CDR3 DNA reads TGTGCCAGCAGCCCCTATCAGGGAGGCAATTCACCCCTCCACTTT.

This chain connects TRBV7-8 to TRBJ1-1; D is perhaps TRBD1 (5 bases). This CDR3 spans 15 amino acids. Trimming shortened V by 5 bases and J by 0 bases, and 13 bases separated the two germline ends. The germline CDR1 and CDR2 sequences are SGHVS and FQNEAQ. This CDR3 is CASSPAGGLNTEAFF. DNA of the CDR3: TGTGCCAGCAGCCCAGCCGGGGGTCTGAACACTGAAGCTTTCTTT. The full variable domain, with the rest looked up from reference TRBV7-8 and TRBJ1-1, is GAGVSQSPRYKVAKRGQDVALRCDPISGHVSLFWYQQALGQGPEFLTYFQNEAQLDKSGLPSDRFFAERPEGSVSTLKIQRTQQEDSAVYLCASSPAGGLNTEAFFGQGTRLTVV.

The gene calls are TRBV4-1 and TRBJ2-1; TRBD2 agrees at 13 bases. With V trimmed by 5 bases and J by 7 bases, 14 bases remained unmatched. The CDR3 sequence is 18 residues long. CDR1 is MGHRA, CDR2 YSYEKL, per germline. CDR3 residues: CASSRGLAGSGRGNEQFF. CDR3 nucleotides: TGCGCCAGCAGCAGGGGACTAGCGGGGTCTGGGCGAGGGAATGAGCAGTTCTTC.